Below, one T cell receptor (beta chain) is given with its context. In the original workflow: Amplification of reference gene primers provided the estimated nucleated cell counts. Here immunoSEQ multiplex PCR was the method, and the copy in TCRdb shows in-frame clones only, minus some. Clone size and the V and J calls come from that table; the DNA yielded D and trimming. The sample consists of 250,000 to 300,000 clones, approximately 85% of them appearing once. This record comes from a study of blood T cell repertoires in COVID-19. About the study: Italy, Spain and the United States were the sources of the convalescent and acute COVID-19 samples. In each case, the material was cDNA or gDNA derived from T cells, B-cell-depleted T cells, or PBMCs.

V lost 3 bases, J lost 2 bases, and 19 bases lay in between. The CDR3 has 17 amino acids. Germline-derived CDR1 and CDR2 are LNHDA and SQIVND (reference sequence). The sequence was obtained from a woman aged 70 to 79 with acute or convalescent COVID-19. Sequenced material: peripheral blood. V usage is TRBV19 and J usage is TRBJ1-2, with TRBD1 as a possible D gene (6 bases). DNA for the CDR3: TGTGCCAGTAGTATTTACAGGGCCAACGATAGGAACTATGGCTACACCTTC. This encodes CASSIYRANDRNYGYTF.